This TCR beta chain was captured by sequencing in a study of T cell changes during pregnancy in multiple sclerosis. Trimming left V 5 bases short and J 0 bases short, with 11 bases between. The CDR3 sequence is 14 residues long. The germline CDR1 and CDR2 sequences are SGHDN and FVKESK. The method was immunoSEQ multiplex PCR; TCRdb's version includes in-frame clones alone and lacks a portion of them. The profile shows under 75,000 clones, roughly 89% of them singletons. This sample comprised peripheral blood, obtained in the third trimester of pregnancy. This chain links TRBV14 with TRBJ2-7, with D possibly TRBD1 on 6 matching bases. The receptor comes from a female donor in good health, enrolled as a control in a pregnancy study. The CDR3 region is CASSYNRVSYEQYF. The DNA for the CDR3 is TGTGCCAGCAGCTATAACAGGGTCTCCTACGAGCAGTACTTC.